This TCR beta chain was profiled in a study of blood T cell repertoires in COVID-19. TCRdb's copy holds only in-frame clones and misses some; the assay was immunoSEQ multiplex PCR. The sample has about 80,000 clones; about 91% are singletons. The CDR3 extends over 14 amino acids. The V gene's germline CDR1 is SGHNT and CDR2 YYREEE (reference sequence). Trimming removed 4 bases at V and 4 bases at J, with 11 bases between. Material: peripheral blood. The chain employs TRBV5-4 and TRBJ2-2; D is unresolved. This TCR derives from a woman of 80 years or more with acute or convalescent COVID-19. The CDR3 protein is CASSGLEITGELFF. DNA for the CDR3: TGTGCCAGCAGCGGTTTAGAGATCACCGGGGAGCTGTTTTTT.